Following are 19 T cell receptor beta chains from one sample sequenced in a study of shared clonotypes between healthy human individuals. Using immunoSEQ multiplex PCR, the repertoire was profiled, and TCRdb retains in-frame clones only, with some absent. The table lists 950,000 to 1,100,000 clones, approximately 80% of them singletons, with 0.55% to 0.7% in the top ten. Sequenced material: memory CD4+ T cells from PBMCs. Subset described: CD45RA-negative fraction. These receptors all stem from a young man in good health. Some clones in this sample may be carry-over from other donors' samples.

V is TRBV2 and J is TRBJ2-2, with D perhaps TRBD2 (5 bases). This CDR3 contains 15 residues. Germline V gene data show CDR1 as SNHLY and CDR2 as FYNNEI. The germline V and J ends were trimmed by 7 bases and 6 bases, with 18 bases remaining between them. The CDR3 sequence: CASTIWVGMAGELFF. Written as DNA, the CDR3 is TGTGCCAGCACCATCTGGGTCGGGATGGCCGGGGAGCTGTTTTTT.

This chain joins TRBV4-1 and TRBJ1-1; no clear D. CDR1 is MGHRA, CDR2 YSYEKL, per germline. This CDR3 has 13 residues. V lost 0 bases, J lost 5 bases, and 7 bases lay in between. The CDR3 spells CASSQEVSTEAFF. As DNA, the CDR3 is TGCGCCAGCAGCCAAGAGGTATCGACTGAAGCTTTCTTT.

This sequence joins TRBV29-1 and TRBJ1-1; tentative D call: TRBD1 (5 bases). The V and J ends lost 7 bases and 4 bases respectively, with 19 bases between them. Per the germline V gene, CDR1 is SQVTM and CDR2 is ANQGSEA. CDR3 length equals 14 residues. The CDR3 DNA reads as TGCAGCGCCCACCTCTCCCAGGGAGGCACTGAAGCTTTCTTT. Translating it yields CSAHLSQGGTEAFF.

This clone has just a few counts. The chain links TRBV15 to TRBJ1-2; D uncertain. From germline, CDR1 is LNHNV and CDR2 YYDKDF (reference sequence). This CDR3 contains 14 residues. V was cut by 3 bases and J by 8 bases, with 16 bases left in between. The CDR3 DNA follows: TGTGCCACCAGCAGGGGAGGACTGGCCTACGGCTACACCTTC. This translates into CATSRGGLAYGYTF.

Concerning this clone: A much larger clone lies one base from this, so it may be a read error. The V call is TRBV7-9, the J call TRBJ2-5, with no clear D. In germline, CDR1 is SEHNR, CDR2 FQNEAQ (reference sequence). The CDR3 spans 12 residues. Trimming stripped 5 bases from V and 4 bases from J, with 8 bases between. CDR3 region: CASSALRETQYF. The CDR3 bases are TGTGCCAGCAGCGCCCTCCGAGAGACCCAGTACTTC. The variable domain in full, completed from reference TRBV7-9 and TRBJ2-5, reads DTGVSQNPRHKITKRGQNVTFRCDPISEHNRLYWYRQTLGQGPEFLTYFQNEAQLEKSRLLSDRFSAERPKGSFSTLEIQRTEQGDSAMYLCASSALRETQYFGPGTRLLVL.

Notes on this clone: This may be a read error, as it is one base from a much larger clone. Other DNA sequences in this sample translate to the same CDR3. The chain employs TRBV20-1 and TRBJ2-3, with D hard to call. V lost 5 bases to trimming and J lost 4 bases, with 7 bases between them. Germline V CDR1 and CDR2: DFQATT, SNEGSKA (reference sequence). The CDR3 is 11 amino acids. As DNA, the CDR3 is TGCAGTGCTCGGAAGCCAGATACGCAGTATTTT. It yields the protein CSARKPDTQYF.

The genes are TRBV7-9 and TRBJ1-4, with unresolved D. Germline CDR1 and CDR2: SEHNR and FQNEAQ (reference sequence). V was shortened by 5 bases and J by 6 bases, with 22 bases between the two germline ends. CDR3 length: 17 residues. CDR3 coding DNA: TGTGCCAGCAGCCCTAAGCATCGGGCTCCCCAACATGAAAAACTGTTTTTT. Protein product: CASSPKHRAPQHEKLFF.

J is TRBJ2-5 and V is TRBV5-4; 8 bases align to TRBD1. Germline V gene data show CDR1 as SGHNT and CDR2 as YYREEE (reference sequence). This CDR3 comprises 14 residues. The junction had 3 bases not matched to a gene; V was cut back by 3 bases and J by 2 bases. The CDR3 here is CASSWGTGQETQYF. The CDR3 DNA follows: TGTGCCAGCAGCTGGGGGACAGGACAAGAGACCCAGTACTTC.

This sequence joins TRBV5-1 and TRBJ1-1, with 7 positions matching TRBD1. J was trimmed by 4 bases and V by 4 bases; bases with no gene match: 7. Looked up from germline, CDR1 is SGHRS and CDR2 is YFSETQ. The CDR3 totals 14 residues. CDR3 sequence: CASSMESGGTEAFF. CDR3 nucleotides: TGCGCCAGCAGCATGGAGTCAGGGGGCACTGAAGCTTTCTTT.

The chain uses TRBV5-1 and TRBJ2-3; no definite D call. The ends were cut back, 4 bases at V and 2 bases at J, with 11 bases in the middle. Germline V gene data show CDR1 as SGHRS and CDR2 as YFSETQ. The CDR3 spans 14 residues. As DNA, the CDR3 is TGCGCCAGCAGCGTCTCAGGAGACACAGATACGCAGTATTTT. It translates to CASSVSGDTDTQYF.

The CDR3 reads CASSPGLSRSTDTQYF. The CDR3 bases are TGTGCCAGCAGTCCCGGGCTCTCCCGGAGCACAGATACGCAGTATTTT. The chain couples TRBV28 to TRBJ2-3; D is unresolved. Germline V CDR1 and CDR2: MDHEN, SYDVKM. Trimming stripped 5 bases from V and 0 bases from J, with 15 bases between. This CDR3 has 16 residues.

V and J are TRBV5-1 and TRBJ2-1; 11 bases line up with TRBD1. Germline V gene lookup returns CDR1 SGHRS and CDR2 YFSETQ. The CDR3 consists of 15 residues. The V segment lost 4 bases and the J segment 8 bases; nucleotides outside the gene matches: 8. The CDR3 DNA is TGCGCCAGCAGCCCGGACAGGGGGCGTTTCTATGAGCAGTTCTTC. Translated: CASSPDRGRFYEQFF.

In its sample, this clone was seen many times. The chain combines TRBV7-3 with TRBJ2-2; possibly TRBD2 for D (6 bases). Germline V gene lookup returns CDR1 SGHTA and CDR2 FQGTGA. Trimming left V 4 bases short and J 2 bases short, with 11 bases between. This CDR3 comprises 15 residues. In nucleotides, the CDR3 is TGTGCCAGCAGCTCCGGGACTCCCAACACCGGGGAGCTGTTTTTT. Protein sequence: CASSSGTPNTGELFF.

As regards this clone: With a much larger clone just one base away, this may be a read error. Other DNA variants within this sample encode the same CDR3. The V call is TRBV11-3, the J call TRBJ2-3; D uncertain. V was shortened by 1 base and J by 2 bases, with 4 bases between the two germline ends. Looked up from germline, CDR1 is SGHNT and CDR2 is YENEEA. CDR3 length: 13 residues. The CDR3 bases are TGTGCCAGCAGCTTAGGCAACACAGATACGCAGTATTTT. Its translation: CASSLGNTDTQYF.

This CDR3 is CASTHPGHQGPETQYF. DNA of the CDR3: TGTGCCAGCACTCACCCGGGACACCAAGGGCCGGAGACCCAGTACTTC. The rearrangement links TRBV2 to TRBJ2-5; D is perhaps TRBD1 (6 bases). Germline CDR1 is SNHLY and CDR2 is FYNNEI. This CDR3 has 16 residues. The V and J ends lost 7 bases and 5 bases respectively, with 23 bases between them.

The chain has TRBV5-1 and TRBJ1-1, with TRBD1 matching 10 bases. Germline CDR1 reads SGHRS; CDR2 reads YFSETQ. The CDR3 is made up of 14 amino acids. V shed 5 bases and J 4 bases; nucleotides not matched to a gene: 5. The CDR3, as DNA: TGCGCCAGCAGAACAAGGACAGGGGGCACTGAAGCTTTCTTT. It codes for CASRTRTGGTEAFF.

CDR3 DNA sequence: TGTGCCATCAGTGAGAGAGGGCGTCCCAATGAGCAGTTCTTC. As protein: CAISERGRPNEQFF. V is TRBV10-3 and J is TRBJ2-1; D might be TRBD2 (5 bases). CDR3 size: 14 residues. Germline assignment: CDR1 ENHRY and CDR2 SYGVKD. With 2 bases removed from V and 6 bases from J, the gap between germline ends came to 11 bases.

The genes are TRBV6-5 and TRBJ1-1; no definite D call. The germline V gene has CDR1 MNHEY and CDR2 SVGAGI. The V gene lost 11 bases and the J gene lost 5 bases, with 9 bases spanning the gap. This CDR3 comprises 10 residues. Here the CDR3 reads CAVGRTEAFF. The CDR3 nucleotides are TGTGCCGTGGGAAGAACTGAAGCTTTCTTT.

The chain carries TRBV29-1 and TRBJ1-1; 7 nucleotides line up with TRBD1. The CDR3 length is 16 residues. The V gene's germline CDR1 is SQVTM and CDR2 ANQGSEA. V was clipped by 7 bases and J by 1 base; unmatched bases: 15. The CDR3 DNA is TGCAGCGCCCGACAGGGTGGTAGGAGAACGAACACTGAAGCTTTCTTT. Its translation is CSARQGGRRTNTEAFF.